The 15 T cell receptor beta chains below were found in one sample sequenced in a study of blood T cell repertoires in COVID-19. The data were produced by immunoSEQ multiplex PCR, yet TCRdb's version contains in-frame clones alone and is incomplete. The sample includes roughly 150,000 clones, roughly 85% of them seen just once. Source material: PBMCs or T cells enriched from blood (not recorded which). Receptor source: an older woman in a cohort exposed to, infected with or recovered from COVID-19 (not recorded which).

V is TRBV5-6 and J is TRBJ2-1, with 8 bases matching TRBD1. Germline-derived CDR1 and CDR2 are SGHDT and YYEEEE. J gave up 9 bases and V 2 bases, and 4 bases lay outside the gene matches. The CDR3 length is 13 residues. For the CDR3, the DNA is TGTGCCAGCAGCTTCGGACAGGGTAGTGAGCAGTTCTTC. It encodes CASSFGQGSEQFF.

The CDR3 DNA is TGTGCCAGCAGATCCGGGACTAGCGCTAGTTGGAATGAGCAGTTCTTC. This translates into CASRSGTSASWNEQFF. The genes are TRBV5-4 and TRBJ2-1; TRBD2 aligns across 10 bases. This CDR3 region has 16 residues. The ends lost 5 bases at V and 7 bases at J; junction bases unmatched: 12. The germline V gene encodes CDR1 SGHNT and CDR2 YYREEE (reference sequence).

J is TRBJ2-7 and V is TRBV5-1, with D perhaps TRBD1 (5 bases). Trimming shortened V by 4 bases and J by 1 base, and 9 bases separated the two germline ends. The CDR3 totals 13 residues. The germline gives CDR1 SGHRS, CDR2 YFSETQ. The CDR3 region is CASSDRFSYEQYF. CDR3 coding DNA: TGCGCCAGCAGCGACAGATTTTCCTACGAGCAGTACTTC.

This clone was detected only once. This CDR3 is also generated by other DNA sequences in the sample. CDR3 bases: TGTGCCAGCTCACCAGACAGATCCAATCAGCCCCAGCATTTT. This encodes CASSPDRSNQPQHF. The chain is built from TRBV18 and TRBJ1-5, with D tentatively TRBD1 (5 bases). Germline V gives CDR1 KGHSH, CDR2 LQKENI. V gave up 2 bases and J gave up 3 bases, with 8 bases separating them. This CDR3 region has 14 residues.

CDR3 nucleotide sequence: TGTGCCAGCAGCCAAGAGGGGACTAGCGAGAACTACGAGCAGTACTTC. Translation gives CASSQEGTSENYEQYF. The V gene is TRBV3-1 (or the pseudogene TRBV3-2), the J gene TRBJ2-7; TRBD2 aligns across 10 bases. Germline V gene data show CDR1 as LGHDT and CDR2 as YNNKEL (reference sequence). V lost 0 bases, J lost 3 bases, and 5 bases stayed unmatched. The CDR3 spans 16 residues.

The V gene is TRBV3-1 (or the pseudogene TRBV3-2), the J gene TRBJ2-7, with 8 bases matching TRBD1. The germline V gene encodes CDR1 LGHDT and CDR2 YNNKEL (reference sequence). V lost 2 bases to trimming and J lost 3 bases; unmatched junction nucleotides: 6. The CDR3 contains 15 residues. The chain's CDR3 is CASSQLRDRFYEQYF. CDR3 bases: TGTGCCAGCAGCCAACTCCGGGACAGGTTCTACGAGCAGTACTTC.

This clone showed up just a few times. The rearrangement joins TRBV6-5 to TRBJ2-1, with D perhaps matching TRBD1 (5 bases). This CDR3 is built from 14 residues. Germline assignment: CDR1 MNHEY and CDR2 SVGAGI. Trimming left V 6 bases short and J 0 bases short, with 9 bases between. The CDR3 DNA sequence: TGTGCCAGCAGCCAGGGCTTCTCCTACAATGAGCAGTTCTTC. Protein sequence: CASSQGFSYNEQFF.

The CDR3 coding sequence is TGTGCCAGCAGTCTAGGCGACTGGCTCCACGAGCAGTACTTC. The encoded protein is CASSLGDWLHEQYF. The chain links TRBV28 to TRBJ2-7; D remains ambiguous. Germline V gene sequence: CDR1 MDHEN, CDR2 SYDVKM. The V end was cut by 5 bases, the J end by 5 bases, with 16 bases between. The CDR3 sequence is 14 residues long.

The chain couples TRBV28 to TRBJ1-5, with 7 nucleotides matching TRBD1. The V gene's germline CDR1 is MDHEN and CDR2 SYDVKM. The trim removed 5 bases at V and 3 bases at J, leaving 7 bases unmatched. There are 15 residues in the CDR3. The CDR3 DNA follows: TGTGCCAGCAGTCCCCCAGGGGGAAACAATCAGCCCCAGCATTTT. Residues: CASSPPGGNNQPQHF.

This chain joins TRBV9 and TRBJ2-1; 8 bases line up with TRBD2. CDR3 length: 16 amino acids. V lost 3 bases, J lost 2 bases, and 7 bases stayed unmatched. Germline V lookup: CDR1 SGDLS, CDR2 YYNGEE. CDR3 sequence reads: CASSAGGGRPYNEQFF. CDR3 DNA sequence: TGTGCCAGCAGCGCGGGGGGCGGGAGGCCCTACAATGAGCAGTTCTTC.

The chain uses TRBV30 and TRBJ1-1; TRBD1 might be the D (5 bases). The CDR3 extends over 12 amino acids. Trimming pared 4 bases from V and 4 bases from J, leaving 10 bases between. Germline loops: CDR1 GTSNPN, CDR2 SVGIG (reference sequence). Here the CDR3 reads CAWTREATEAFF. The CDR3 DNA sequence: TGTGCCTGGACCAGGGAGGCCACTGAAGCTTTCTTT.

This clone occurred a few times. The rearrangement joins TRBV7-6 to TRBJ2-3, with 10 bases matching TRBD2. Germline loops: CDR1 SGHVS, CDR2 FNYEAQ. The CDR3 sequence is 16 residues long. Germline trimming cut 4 bases from V and 0 bases from J; bases unmatched to any gene: 4. Here the CDR3 DNA reads TGTGCCAGCAGCTCGAGCGGGAGGGCTAGCACAGATACGCAGTATTTT. Its protein product is CASSSSGRASTDTQYF. Combining the CDR3 with reference TRBV7-6 and TRBJ2-3 gives the whole variable domain GAGVSQSPRYKVTKRGQDVALRCDPISGHVSLYWYRQALGQGPEFLTYFNYEAQQDKSGLPNDRFSAERPEGSISTLTIQRTEQRDSAMYRCASSSSGRASTDTQYFGPGTRLTVL.

This rearrangement joins TRBV18 to TRBJ2-1; 7 nucleotides match TRBD2. The V and J ends lost 5 bases and 0 bases, in that order; junction bases with no gene match: 4. This CDR3 contains 15 residues. The germline V gene has CDR1 KGHSH and CDR2 LQKENI. Here the CDR3 DNA reads TGTGCCAGCTCAAAAACTAGCGACTCCTACAATGAGCAGTTCTTC. Residues: CASSKTSDSYNEQFF.

This chain connects TRBV28 to TRBJ2-7; 8 bases fit TRBD1. Per the germline V gene, CDR1 is MDHEN and CDR2 is SYDVKM. J lost 3 bases, V lost 5 bases, and 9 bases had no gene match. The CDR3 totals 15 residues. The CDR3 sequence: CASSTPQGAIYEQYF. The CDR3 coding sequence is TGTGCCAGCAGTACCCCCCAGGGGGCGATCTACGAGCAGTACTTC.

The V and J genes are TRBV6-2 or TRBV6-3 and TRBJ1-2; TRBD1 agrees at 8 bases. The CDR3 consists of 16 residues. CDR1 and CDR2 (germline): MNHEY, SVGEGT. J was trimmed by 2 bases and V by 0 bases; bases with no gene match: 5. The CDR3: CASSYSDRVQNYGYTF. CDR3 DNA: TGTGCCAGCAGTTACTCGGACAGGGTTCAAAACTATGGCTACACCTTC.